The 27 T cell receptor beta chains in this list originate from one sample, sequenced in a study of T-cell memory formation after mild COVID-19. TCRdb called the 5' RACE reads again in MiXCR, with one record for every CDR3 protein. The table lists under 600,000 distinct CDR3 sequences, less than 25% of them singletons. What was sequenced was PBMCs or a T cell subset sorted from them (not recorded which). Source of these receptors: an adult woman who had mild COVID-19 (a few samples of this study predate the infection). Cell type and time point are not known.

In this sample, this clonotype turned up many times. The chain couples TRBV4-1 to TRBJ2-2; 7 positions agree with TRBD1. J lost 4 bases, V lost 6 bases, and 8 bases had no gene match. The CDR3 consists of 15 residues. The germline gives CDR1 MGHRA, CDR2 YSYEKL. This chain's CDR3 is CASRLGGRGTGELFF. As DNA, the CDR3 is TGCGCCAGCAGGCTAGGGGGCCGAGGCACCGGGGAGCTGTTTTTT.

The chain joins TRBV20-1 to TRBJ1-4; 7 nucleotides match TRBD1. Germline values: CDR1 DFQATT, CDR2 SNEGSKA (reference sequence). V trimming: 7 bases; J trimming: 15 bases; junction bases outside the gene matches: 14. This CDR3 has 12 amino acids. The CDR3 is CSVRRDSDKVFF. CDR3 coding DNA: TGCAGTGTTCGGAGGGACAGCGATAAAGTGTTTTTT.

The chain is built from TRBV15 and TRBJ1-1; TRBD1 agrees at 11 bases. Trimming cost V 5 bases and J 5 bases; bases outside gene matches: 13. The CDR3 has 17 residues. The V gene's germline CDR1 is LNHNV and CDR2 YYDKDF (reference sequence). Here the CDR3 reads CATSLINGDRGKTEAFF. Written as DNA, the CDR3 is TGTGCCACCAGCCTGATCAATGGGGACAGGGGGAAGACTGAAGCTTTCTTT. Together with reference TRBV15 and TRBJ1-1, the CDR3 gives the full variable domain: DAMVIQNPRYQVTQFGKPVTLSCSQTLNHNVMYWYQQKSSQAPKLLFHYYDKDFNNEADTPDNFQSRRPNTSFCFLDIRSPGLGDTAMYLCATSLINGDRGKTEAFFGQGTRLTVV.

The rearrangement uses TRBV3-1 and TRBJ1-1; no reliable D call. The CDR3 covers 11 residues. V shed 5 bases and J shed 12 bases, with 13 bases lying between them. Per germline, CDR1 LGHDT and CDR2 YNNKEL (reference sequence). CDR3 loop: CASSTPRRTFF. In DNA, the CDR3 is TGTGCCAGCAGCACTCCCCGGCGCACTTTCTTT.

The rearrangement joins TRBV7-9 to TRBJ1-2; the D is unclear. Between the trimmed V and J ends, which lost 0 bases and 7 bases, there was a span of 9 bases. This CDR3 spans 13 amino acids. The germline V gene has CDR1 SEHNR and CDR2 FQNEAQ (reference sequence). In nucleotides, the CDR3 is TGTGCCAGCAGCTTAGCGCTGAGCATTGGCTACACCTTC. Encoded protein: CASSLALSIGYTF.

This clonotype was seen ten or more times. V usage is TRBV6-2 or TRBV6-3 and J usage is TRBJ2-7, with TRBD2 identical over 7 bases. The CDR3 sequence is 12 residues long. The ends lost 7 bases at V and 5 bases at J; junction bases unmatched: 5. CDR1 and CDR2 (germline): MNHEY, SVGEGT. CDR3 nucleotide sequence: TGTGCCAGCATGACTAGCACCCACGAGCAGTACTTC. This translates into CASMTSTHEQYF.

The chain couples TRBV20-1 to TRBJ2-3; 7 positions agree with TRBD2. Per the germline V gene, CDR1 is DFQATT and CDR2 is SNEGSKA (reference sequence). The CDR3 has 14 amino acids. Trimming at V came to 8 bases and at J to 7 bases, leaving 15 bases not matched to a gene. CDR3 amino acids: CSTTDAGEGYTQYF. The CDR3 DNA follows: TGCAGTACCACAGATGCGGGAGAAGGCTATACGCAGTATTTT.

V usage is TRBV7-8 and J usage is TRBJ1-5; the D gene is possibly TRBD1 (5 bases). The CDR3 length is 17 residues. Germline-derived CDR1 and CDR2 are SGHVS and FQNEAQ. Trimming removed 5 bases from V and 0 bases from J, with 17 bases in between. The CDR3 sequence: CASSHRRQTYSNQPQHF. In DNA, the CDR3 is TGTGCCAGCAGCCACCGTCGACAGACTTATAGCAATCAGCCCCAGCATTTT.

J is TRBJ2-3 and V is TRBV2; D ambiguous. With 6 bases removed from V and 5 bases from J, the gap between germline ends came to 9 bases. The CDR3 runs to 12 residues. CDR1 is SNHLY and CDR2 is FYNNEI in the germline V gene. CDR3 sequence reads: CASRSLGDTQYF. CDR3 coding DNA: TGTGCCAGCAGGAGCCTAGGAGATACGCAGTATTTT.

This clonotype was observed a few times. The chain carries TRBV2 and TRBJ1-2, with a possible D match to TRBD1 (6 bases). Trimming removed 7 bases from V and 3 bases from J, with 15 bases in between. This CDR3 is 14 amino acids long. The germline V gene has CDR1 SNHLY and CDR2 FYNNEI. This chain's CDR3 is CASTTTGRHYGYTF. In DNA, the CDR3 is TGTGCCAGCACAACAACAGGGAGGCACTATGGCTACACCTTC.

J is TRBJ2-3 and V is TRBV5-1, with TRBD2 matching over 8 bases. Germline V lookup: CDR1 SGHRS, CDR2 YFSETQ. The CDR3 consists of 17 residues. The J segment lost 3 bases and the V segment lost 3 bases, leaving 12 bases of the junction unmatched. The CDR3 DNA reads TGCGCCAGCAGCTGGTCCGAGCGGGGGACTTGGACAGATACGCAGTATTTT. The encoded protein is CASSWSERGTWTDTQYF. Filled out from reference TRBV5-1 and TRBJ2-3, the complete variable domain reads KAGVTQTPRYLIKTRGQQVTLSCSPISGHRSVSWYQQTPGQGLQFLFEYFSETQRNKGNFPGRFSGRQFSNSRSEMNVSTLELGDSALYLCASSWSERGTWTDTQYFGPGTRLTVL.

This clonotype was seen only a few times. The CDR3 protein is CASRGRLAGVGELFF. CDR3 sequence (DNA): TGTGCCAGCAGGGGCAGACTAGCGGGAGTTGGGGAGCTGTTTTTT. This rearrangement joins TRBV12-3 or TRBV12-4 to TRBJ2-2, with TRBD2 identical over 12 bases. J lost 8 bases, V lost 6 bases, and 7 bases had no gene match. This CDR3 has 15 amino acids.

This clonotype has just a few counts. The J gene is TRBJ1-1, the V gene TRBV15; TRBD1 might be the D (5 bases). V lost 0 bases, J lost 1 base, and 15 bases lay in between. This CDR3 contains 17 residues. CDR1 and CDR2 (germline): LNHNV, YYDKDF (reference sequence). The CDR3 DNA is TGTGCCACCAGCAGAGATAAATCGGAGGGGTGGAACACTGAAGCTTTCTTT. The encoded protein is CATSRDKSEGWNTEAFF.

This clonotype was seen only a few times. This rearrangement joins TRBV7-8 to TRBJ2-2, with 11 bases aligning to TRBD2. The CDR3 sequence is 18 residues long. The V gene's germline CDR1 is SGHVS and CDR2 FQNEAQ. The ends lost 3 bases at V and 4 bases at J; junction bases unmatched: 10. The CDR3 nucleotides read TGTGCCAGCAGCTTCAGAGGGGGGCTAGCGGGAGGCACCGGGGAGCTGTTTTTT. Translating it yields CASSFRGGLAGGTGELFF.

The chain joins TRBV12-3 or TRBV12-4 to TRBJ1-1; D not certain. The CDR3 is 12 residues long. V lost 5 bases to trimming and J lost 5 bases, with 9 bases between them. CDR3 in DNA: TGTGCCAGCAGTAACCCTGGGACTGAAGCTTTCTTT. Protein: CASSNPGTEAFF.

This clonotype was counted many times. The chain employs TRBV7-9 and TRBJ2-1, with D tentatively TRBD1 (6 bases). The CDR3 runs 12 residues. V was clipped by 4 bases and J by 14 bases, with 15 bases between them. Germline-derived CDR1 and CDR2 are SEHNR and FQNEAQ (reference sequence). CDR3 bases: TGTGCCAGCAGCTCGAGAAGGGGGACCGAGTTCTTC. This codes for CASSSRRGTEFF. The whole variable domain, remainder taken from reference TRBV7-9 and TRBJ2-1, is DTGVSQNPRHKITKRGQNVTFRCDPISEHNRLYWYRQTLGQGPEFLTYFQNEAQLEKSRLLSDRFSAERPKGSFSTLEIQRTEQGDSAMYLCASSSRRGTEFFGPGTRLTVL.

The chain carries TRBV20-1 and TRBJ1-1; a possible D gene is TRBD1 (5 bases). Between the trimmed V and J ends, which lost 1 base and 0 bases, there was a span of 12 bases. The CDR3 is 15 amino acids. CDR1 is DFQATT and CDR2 is SNEGSKA in the germline V gene (reference sequence). CDR3 nucleotide sequence: TGCAGTGCTAGAGCCCCCACAGGATTGAACACTGAAGCTTTCTTT. Amino acids: CSARAPTGLNTEAFF.

This clonotype was counted only a few times. This chain uses TRBV20-1 with TRBJ1-2; perhaps TRBD1 as D (5 bases). Germline CDR1 and CDR2: DFQATT and SNEGSKA (reference sequence). CDR3 length: 15 residues. Between the trimmed V and J ends, which lost 0 bases and 0 bases, there was a span of 11 bases. CDR3 sequence: CSAREAGRSNYGYTF. In nucleotides, the CDR3 is TGCAGTGCTAGAGAGGCAGGGCGATCTAACTATGGCTACACCTTC.

This clonotype was seen a single time. This rearrangement joins TRBV4-3 to TRBJ1-2; D call uncertain. The ends were cut back, 0 bases at V and 2 bases at J, with 7 bases in the middle. The V gene's germline CDR1 is LGHNA and CDR2 YSLEER. This CDR3 spans 14 amino acids. CDR3 protein: CASSQDPRNYGYTF. CDR3 sequence (DNA): TGCGCCAGCAGCCAAGACCCCAGAAACTATGGCTACACCTTC.

The V call is TRBV10-3, the J call TRBJ2-1; 10 bases map to TRBD2. Trimming took 6 bases from V and 0 from J; bases not matched to a gene: 2. The CDR3 extends over 15 amino acids. CDR1 and CDR2 from the germline V gene are ENHRY and SYGVKD. This CDR3 is CAISSSGSSYNEQFF. The CDR3 DNA reads TGTGCCATCAGCTCTAGCGGGAGCTCCTACAATGAGCAGTTCTTC.

V is TRBV5-1 and J is TRBJ2-1; possibly TRBD2 for D (7 bases). V was pared by 4 bases and J by 1 base, with 12 bases between. The CDR3 covers 15 residues. In germline, CDR1 is SGHRS, CDR2 YFSETQ. DNA of the CDR3: TGCGCCAGCAGCGGGGGGGCCAGGTCCTACAATGAGCAGTTCTTC. The encoded protein is CASSGGARSYNEQFF.

The chain links TRBV7-2 to TRBJ2-5; 11 nucleotides agree with TRBD2. The CDR3 covers 18 residues. CDR1 and CDR2 (germline): SGHTA, FQGNSA. J was trimmed by 2 bases and V by 6 bases; bases with no gene match: 14. The CDR3 region is CASRTGTSGARGQETQYF. DNA for the CDR3: TGTGCCAGCAGAACCGGGACTAGCGGAGCCCGGGGGCAAGAGACCCAGTACTTC.

The sample holds many counts of this clonotype. One end of the junction fails to match germline, which may point to a read error. The chain couples TRBV5-1 to TRBJ1-1; 7 nucleotides align to TRBD1. The CDR3 contains 14 residues. CDR1 and CDR2 (germline): SGHRS, YFSETQ. The CDR3 region is CASSLTGRNTEAFF. The CDR3 nucleotides read TGTGCCAGCAGTTTGACAGGGAGGAACACTGAAGCTTTCTTT.

The rearrangement links TRBV20-1 to TRBJ2-1, with a possible D match to TRBD2 (6 bases). The CDR3 is made up of 14 amino acids. V lost 0 bases and J lost 4, with 10 bases in between. Germline values: CDR1 DFQATT, CDR2 SNEGSKA (reference sequence). As DNA, the CDR3 is TGCAGTGCTAGAGACCAGCTAGCGTACAATGAGCAGTTCTTC. Translating gives CSARDQLAYNEQFF.

This clonotype has just a few counts. The J gene is TRBJ2-4, the V gene TRBV4-1; no definite D call. Trimming took off 2 bases at V and 0 bases at J, with 5 bases between the two ends. This CDR3 spans 14 amino acids. CDR1 MGHRA and CDR2 YSYEKL come from the germline V gene. The CDR3 DNA reads TGCGCCAGCAGCCAACTTGTAGCCAAAAACATTCAGTACTTC. This codes for CASSQLVAKNIQYF.

There are a few counts of this clonotype. The CDR3 sequence: CAISEGRNLFSTDTQYF. DNA of the CDR3: TGTGCCATCAGTGAGGGTCGAAACCTATTTAGCACAGATACGCAGTATTTT. The chain has TRBV10-3 and TRBJ2-3, with D unclear. This CDR3 comprises 17 residues. Germline V gives CDR1 ENHRY, CDR2 SYGVKD. V shed 2 bases and J shed 0 bases, with 15 bases lying between them.

The table lists this clonotype with a few counts. This chain joins TRBV18 and TRBJ2-3; D gene ambiguous. V was shortened by 0 bases and J by 1 base, with 11 bases between the two germline ends. Germline CDR1 reads KGHSH; CDR2 reads LQKENI. This CDR3 is 16 amino acids long. The CDR3 reads CASSPPWTQGTDTQYF. CDR3 bases: TGTGCCAGCTCACCACCGTGGACCCAGGGCACAGATACGCAGTATTTT.